This TCR beta chain was profiled in a study of blood T cell repertoires in COVID-19. Method: immunoSEQ multiplex PCR; TCRdb's copy keeps in-frame clones and lacks some. The data contain 250,000 or so clones, about 89% of them seen just once; the ten biggest clones take up approximately 8.2%. Germline CDR1 MDHEN, CDR2 SYDVKM. This CDR3 is built from 15 residues. V lost 6 bases and J 1 base, leaving 15 bases between the germline ends. The V and J genes are TRBV28 and TRBJ1-1; D not resolved. Sequencing was performed on peripheral blood. The TCR was taken from a man aged 40-55 years with active or convalescent COVID-19. The DNA for the CDR3 is TGTGCCAGCAGCCAACCCTCCGAGGGGAACACTGAAGCTTTCTTT. It codes for CASSQPSEGNTEAFF.